This TCR beta chain was found in a study of OX40 agonist ivuxolimab in advanced cancers. There are 12 residues in the CDR3. CDR1 and CDR2 (germline): SQVTM, ANQGSEA. V lost 7 bases, J lost 6 bases, and 6 bases stayed unmatched. The protocol was immunoSEQ multiplex PCR, while the TCRdb copy is restricted to in-frame clones and leaves out a portion. The sample holds about 54,000 clones, 75% to 95% seen once. The chain carries TRBV29-1 and TRBJ2-7; 10 nucleotides align to TRBD1. The sample was CD4+ or CD8+ T cells sorted from blood, taken in a trial of the OX40 agonist ivuxolimab. The source is an adult with an advanced solid tumor such as melanoma, head and neck, liver or kidney cancer. The CDR3 loop reads CSARGDRGEQYF. CDR3 sequence (DNA): TGCAGCGCCAGAGGGGACAGGGGCGAGCAGTACTTC.